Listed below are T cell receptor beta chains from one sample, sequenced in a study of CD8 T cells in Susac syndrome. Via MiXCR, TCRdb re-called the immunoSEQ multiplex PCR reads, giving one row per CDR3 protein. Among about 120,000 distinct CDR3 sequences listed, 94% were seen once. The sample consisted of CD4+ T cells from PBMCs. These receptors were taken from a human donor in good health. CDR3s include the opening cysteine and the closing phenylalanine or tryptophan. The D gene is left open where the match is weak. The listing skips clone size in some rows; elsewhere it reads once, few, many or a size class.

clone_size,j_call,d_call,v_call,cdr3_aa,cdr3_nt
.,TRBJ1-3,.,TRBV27,CASSLGGIGNTIYF,TGTGCCAGCAGCCTGGGAGGGATTGGAAACACCATATATTTT
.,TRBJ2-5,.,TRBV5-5,CASSSTRRETQYF,TGTGCCAGCAGCTCGACTCGGCGGGAGACCCAGTACTTC
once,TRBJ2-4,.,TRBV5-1,CASSLNAGAKNIQYF,TGCGCCAGCAGCTTGAACGCGGGAGCCAAAAACATTCAGTACTTC
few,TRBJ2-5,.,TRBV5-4,CASSYRQGQETQYF,TGTGCCAGCAGCTATCGGCAGGGTCAAGAGACCCAGTACTTC
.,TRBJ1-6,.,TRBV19,CASSIDVVNSPLHF,TGTGCCAGTAGTATCGATGTGGTGAATTCACCCCTCCACTTT
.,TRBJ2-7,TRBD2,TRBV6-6,CASSRVAGAVSYEQYF,TGTGCCAGCAGTAGAGTAGCGGGAGCTGTCTCCTACGAGCAGTACTTC
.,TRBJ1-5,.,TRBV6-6,CATSGVDSNQPQHF,TGTGCCACTTCAGGGGTGGATAGCAATCAGCCCCAGCATTTT
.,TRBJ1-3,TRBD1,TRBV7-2,CASSLSGQVGNTIYF,TGTGCCAGCAGCTTATCCGGACAGGTGGGAAACACCATATATTTT
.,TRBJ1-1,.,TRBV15,CATSRDTRVRIGAFF,TGTGCCACCAGCAGAGATACCAGGGTGAGGATTGGGGCTTTCTTT
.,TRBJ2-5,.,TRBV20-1,CSARAPAVGKETQYF,TGCAGTGCTAGAGCCCCGGCGGTGGGAAAAGAGACCCAGTACTTC
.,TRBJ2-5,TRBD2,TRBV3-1,CASSQPRTSGVETQYF,TGTGCCAGCAGCCAACCTCGGACTAGCGGTGTGGAGACCCAGTACTTC
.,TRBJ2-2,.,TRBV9,CASSVQGRDPNTGELFF,TGTGCCAGCAGCGTTCAAGGGCGGGACCCGAACACCGGGGAGCTGTTTTTT
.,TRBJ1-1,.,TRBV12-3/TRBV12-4,CASSHRQELNTEAFF,TGTGCCAGCAGTCACCGACAGGAGCTGAACACTGAAGCTTTCTTT
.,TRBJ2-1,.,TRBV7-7,CASSLNTGAEQFF,TGTGCTAGCAGCTTAAATACGGGAGCTGAGCAGTTCTTC
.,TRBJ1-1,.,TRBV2,CASSEAADFGAEAFF,TGTGCCAGCAGTGAAGCGGCGGACTTCGGAGCTGAAGCTTTCTTT
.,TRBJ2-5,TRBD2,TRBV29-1,CSADAGTSGSWGLQETQYF,TGCAGCGCCGATGCTGGGACTAGCGGGAGTTGGGGGCTCCAAGAGACCCAGTACTTC
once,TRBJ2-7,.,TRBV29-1,CSVQEWRTTSYEQYF,TGCAGCGTTCAGGAGTGGAGGACCACCTCCTACGAGCAGTACTTC
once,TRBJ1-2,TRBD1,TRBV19,CASKPGQDYGYTF,TGTGCCAGTAAACCGGGACAGGATTATGGCTACACCTTC
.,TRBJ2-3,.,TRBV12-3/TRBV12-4,CASIAGLRTDTQYF,TGTGCCAGCATCGCGGGACTCCGCACAGATACGCAGTATTTT
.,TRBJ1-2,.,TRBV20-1,CSAGGIGSSYGYTF,TGCAGTGCGGGAGGGATTGGATCTAGCTATGGCTACACCTTC
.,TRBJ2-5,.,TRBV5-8,CASSSGGPQTQYF,TGTGCCAGCAGCTCCGGAGGGCCCCAGACCCAGTACTTC
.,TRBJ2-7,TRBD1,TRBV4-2,CASSRGTGRDDEQYF,TGTGCCAGCAGCCGAGGGACAGGGAGAGACGACGAGCAGTACTTC
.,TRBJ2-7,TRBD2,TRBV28,CASRSGTSGRQYF,TGTGCCAGCAGATCCGGGACTAGCGGACGGCAGTACTTC
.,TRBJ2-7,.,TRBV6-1,CASSEVLLVQYF,TGTGCCAGCAGTGAAGTTTTACTTGTGCAGTACTTC
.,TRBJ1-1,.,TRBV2,CASSATGTKNTEAFF,TGTGCCAGCAGTGCTACCGGGACAAAGAACACTGAAGCTTTCTTT
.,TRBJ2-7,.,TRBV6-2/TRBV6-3,CASSYGTKEQSYEQYF,TGTGCCAGCAGTTACGGGACCAAGGAGCAGTCCTACGAGCAGTACTTC
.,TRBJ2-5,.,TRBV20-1,CSARGTDQETQYF,TGCAGTGCTAGAGGGACAGACCAAGAGACCCAGTACTTC
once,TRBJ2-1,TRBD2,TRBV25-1,CARPPRGGSWNEQFF,TGTGCCCGCCCTCCGCGGGGCGGGAGTTGGAATGAGCAGTTCTTC
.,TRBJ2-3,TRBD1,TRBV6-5,CASSHGTGGAKDTQYF,TGTGCCAGCAGTCACGGGACAGGGGGCGCGAAAGATACGCAGTATTTT
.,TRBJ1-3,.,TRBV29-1,CSVEEPGMRNTIYF,TGCAGCGTTGAAGAACCAGGGATGAGAAACACCATATATTTT
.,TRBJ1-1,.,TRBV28,CASSLDRTMGIEAFF,TGTGCCAGCAGTTTAGACAGGACAATGGGTATTGAAGCTTTCTTT
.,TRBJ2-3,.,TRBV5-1,CASSSPQGQDTQYF,TGCGCCAGCAGTTCGCCCCAGGGACAAGATACGCAGTATTTT
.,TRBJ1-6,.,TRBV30,CAWTRSQGQYSPLHF,TGTGCCTGGACACGGTCCCAGGGGCAATATTCACCCCTCCACTTT
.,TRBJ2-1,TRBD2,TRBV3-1,CASRQTSSSNEQFF,TGTGCCAGCCGACAGACTAGCTCGAGCAATGAGCAGTTCTTC
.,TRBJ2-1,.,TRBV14,CASSQGGLARHNEQFF,TGTGCCAGCAGCCAAGGTGGCCTAGCGCGCCACAATGAGCAGTTCTTC
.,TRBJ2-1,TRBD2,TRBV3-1,CASSQDSTGGYNEQFF,TGTGCCAGCAGCCAAGACTCCACGGGAGGGTACAATGAGCAGTTCTTC
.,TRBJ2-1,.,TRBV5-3,CARTEPYNEQFF,TGTGCCAGAACCGAACCCTACAATGAGCAGTTCTTC
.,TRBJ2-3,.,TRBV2,CASSPSGGTDTQYF,TGTGCCAGCAGTCCGTCCGGCGGGACAGATACGCAGTATTTT
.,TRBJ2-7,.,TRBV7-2,CASSPGRYEQYF,TGTGCCAGCAGCCCCGGACGTTACGAGCAGTACTTC
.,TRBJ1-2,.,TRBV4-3,CASSPPAGANYGYTF,TGCGCCAGCAGCCCCCCAGCGGGGGCGAACTATGGCTACACCTTC
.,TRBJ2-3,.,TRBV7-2,CASSNRDTQYF,TGTGCCAGCAGCAACCGGGATACGCAGTATTTT
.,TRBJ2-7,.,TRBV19,CASSISSAKPYEQYF,TGTGCCAGTAGTATATCTAGCGCGAAACCCTACGAGCAGTACTTC
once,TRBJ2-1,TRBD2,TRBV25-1,CASSVSGTSGRSEQFF,TGTGCCAGCAGTGTCTCCGGGACTAGCGGGAGGTCTGAGCAGTTCTTC
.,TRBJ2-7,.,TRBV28,CASSPGFSYEQYF,TGTGCCAGCAGTCCAGGGTTCTCCTACGAGCAGTACTTC
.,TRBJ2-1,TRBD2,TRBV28,CASTSPGLAGGGEQFF,TGTGCCAGCACCTCCCCGGGACTAGCGGGAGGGGGGGAGCAGTTCTTC
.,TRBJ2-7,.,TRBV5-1,CASSLGELGDEQYF,TGCGCCAGCAGCTTGGGGGAATTGGGCGACGAGCAGTACTTC
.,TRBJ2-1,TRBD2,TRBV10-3,CAISESSGEGNEQFF,TGTGCCATCAGTGAGTCTAGCGGGGAGGGCAATGAGCAGTTCTTC
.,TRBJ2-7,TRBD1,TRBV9,CASSPRTGREQYF,TGTGCCAGCAGCCCCAGGACAGGGAGGGAGCAGTACTTC
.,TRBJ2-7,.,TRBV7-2,CASSLGWGPYEQYF,TGTGCCAGCAGCTTAGGATGGGGCCCCTACGAGCAGTACTTC
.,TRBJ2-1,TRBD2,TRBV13,CASSHSGRSYNEQFF,TGTGCCAGCAGCCATAGCGGGAGGTCCTACAATGAGCAGTTCTTC
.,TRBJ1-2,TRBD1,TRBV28,CASSRGDRDSYGYTF,TGTGCCAGCAGCAGAGGGGACAGGGACTCCTATGGCTACACCTTC
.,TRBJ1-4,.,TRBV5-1,CASSLGIDRPLLTTNEKLFF,TGCGCCAGCAGCCTTGGTATCGACAGGCCTCTACTGACAACTAATGAAAAACTGTTTTTT